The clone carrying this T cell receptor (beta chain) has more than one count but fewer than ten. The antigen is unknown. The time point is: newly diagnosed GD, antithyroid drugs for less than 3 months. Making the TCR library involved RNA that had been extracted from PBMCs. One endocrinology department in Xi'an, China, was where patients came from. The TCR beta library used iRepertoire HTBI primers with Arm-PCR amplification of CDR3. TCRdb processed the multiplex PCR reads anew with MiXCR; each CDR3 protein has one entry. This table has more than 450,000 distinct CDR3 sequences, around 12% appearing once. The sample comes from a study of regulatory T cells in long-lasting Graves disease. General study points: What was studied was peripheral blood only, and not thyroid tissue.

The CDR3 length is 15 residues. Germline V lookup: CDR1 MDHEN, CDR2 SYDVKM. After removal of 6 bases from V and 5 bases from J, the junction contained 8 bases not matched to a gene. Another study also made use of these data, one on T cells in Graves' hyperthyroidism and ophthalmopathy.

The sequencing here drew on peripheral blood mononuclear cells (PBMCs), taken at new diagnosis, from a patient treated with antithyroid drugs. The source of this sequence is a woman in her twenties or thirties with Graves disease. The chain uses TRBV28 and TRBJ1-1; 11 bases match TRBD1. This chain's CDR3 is CASSLRTGGWTEAFF. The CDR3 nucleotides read TGTGCCAGCAGCCTAAGGACAGGGGGCTGGACTGAAGCTTTCTTT.